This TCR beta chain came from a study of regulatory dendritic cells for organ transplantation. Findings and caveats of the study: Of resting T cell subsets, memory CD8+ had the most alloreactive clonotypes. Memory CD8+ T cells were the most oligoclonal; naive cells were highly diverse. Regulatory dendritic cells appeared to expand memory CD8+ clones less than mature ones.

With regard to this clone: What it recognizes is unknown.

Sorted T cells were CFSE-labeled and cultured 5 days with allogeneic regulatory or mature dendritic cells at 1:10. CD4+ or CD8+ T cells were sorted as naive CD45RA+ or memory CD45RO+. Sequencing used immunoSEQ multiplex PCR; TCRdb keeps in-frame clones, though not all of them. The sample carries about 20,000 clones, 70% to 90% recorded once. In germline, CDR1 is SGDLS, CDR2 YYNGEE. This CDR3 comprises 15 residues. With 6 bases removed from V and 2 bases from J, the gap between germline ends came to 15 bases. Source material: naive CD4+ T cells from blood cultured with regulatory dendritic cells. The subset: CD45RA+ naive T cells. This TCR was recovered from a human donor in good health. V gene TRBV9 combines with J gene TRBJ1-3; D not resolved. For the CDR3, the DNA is TGTGCCAGCACCCCGGTCGAAACCCCTGGAAACACCATATATTTT. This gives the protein CASTPVETPGNTIYF. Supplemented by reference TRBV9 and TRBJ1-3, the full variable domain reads DSGVTQTPKHLITATGQRVTLRCSPRSGDLSVYWYQQSLDQGLQFLIQYYNGEERAKGNILERFSAQQFPDLHSELNLSSLELGDSALYFCASTPVETPGNTIYFGEGSWLTVV.